This TCR beta chain was found in a study of blood T cell repertoires in COVID-19. The CDR3 runs to 14 residues. V lost 9 bases, J lost 2 bases, and 15 bases lay in between. The germline gives CDR1 SGHNT, CDR2 YENEEA. Clones were read by immunoSEQ multiplex PCR, and TCRdb kept only the in-frame ones, dropping some. The table includes around 150,000 clones, about 87% detected once. The sample taken for sequencing was peripheral blood. This receptor was taken from a man aged 45-60 years with active COVID-19. The chain couples TRBV11-3 to TRBJ2-3; maybe TRBD2 (6 bases). CDR3 nucleotides: TGTGCCAGGGAGGACTATCGAACCACAGATACGCAGTATTTT. Translating gives CAREDYRTTDTQYF.